The text below deals with one T cell receptor (beta chain). The sample originates from a study of blood T cell repertoires in COVID-19. Overall study: Specimens from acute and convalescent COVID-19 originated in the United States, Italy and Spain.

The CDR3 contains 20 residues. Trimming at V came to 1 base and at J to 0 bases, leaving 9 bases not matched to a gene. Germline V lookup: CDR1 LGHDT, CDR2 YNNKEL (reference sequence). Sequencing was performed with immunoSEQ multiplex PCR; in TCRdb, only in-frame clones are kept and a portion is missing. In the table there are approximately 120,000 clones, over 70% of which are singletons. The V and J genes are TRBV3-1 (or the pseudogene TRBV3-2) and TRBJ2-7; TRBD2 matches 16 bases. The receptor comes from a human donor in a cohort sampled during active or convalescent COVID-19. The material sequenced was peripheral blood. CDR3 in DNA: TGTGCCAGCAGCCAAGTAACCGGGACTAGCGGGAGGGCCCTCTCCTACGAGCAGTACTTC. As protein: CASSQVTGTSGRALSYEQYF.